This T cell receptor (beta chain) was found in a study of blood T cells in healthy people across ages. Study-level findings and limits: Older age coincided with a roughly linear decline in TCR beta diversity per million T cells.

Remarks on this clonotype: Antigen: not known.

A J-beta primer mix and a sample-barcoded 5' primer were used in a second PCR of roughly 6 to 11 cycles. TCRdb re-derived calls from the 5' RACE reads in MiXCR, one entry per CDR3 protein. Among about 800,000 distinct CDR3 sequences listed, 35% to 60% were seen once. Sequencing was performed on blood. This TCR was sampled from a man older than 75 in good health.

CDR3 in amino acids: CASSPGPVAGKGEQYF. Here the CDR3 DNA reads TGTGCCAGCAGCCCCGGCCCTGTAGCGGGCAAGGGGGAGCAGTACTTC. This chain joins TRBV12-3 or TRBV12-4 and TRBJ2-5; tentative D call: TRBD2 (7 bases). V gave up 6 bases and J gave up 11 bases, with 28 bases separating them. This CDR3 is 16 amino acids long.